The T cell receptor (beta chain) described here comes from a study of cytomegalovirus exposure and HLA in healthy donors. Overall study context: Ancestry clustering placed about four fifths of some 400 genotyped donors in the Caucasian-associated cluster. General observations from the study: A few chains tied to CMV proved CMV antigen-specific in vitro. V segments that were indistinguishable, TRBV6-2 and TRBV6-3 among them, were omitted from analysis.

This clone has more than one count but fewer than ten. No antigen is known for it. The primer mix had 60 Vbeta and 13 Jbeta primers. Libraries were prepared by immunoSEQ multiplex PCR; TCRdb keeps only in-frame clonotypes and omits some of them. The sample has 96,000 or so clones; approximately 74% are singletons. Donors in the study were healthy people who gave bone marrow. The CDR3 is 14 amino acids. Looked up from germline, CDR1 is SQVTM and CDR2 is ANQGSEA. The trim removed 7 bases at V and 8 bases at J, leaving 15 bases unmatched. This chain joins TRBV29-1 and TRBJ1-2; 8 bases match TRBD1. Material: PBMCs. The source is a woman between 65 and 79 years old in good health and CMV-seropositive. The CDR3 sequence is CSATLGQAPWGYTF. The CDR3 DNA reads as TGCAGCGCAACCCTGGGACAGGCCCCTTGGGGCTACACCTTC.